This T cell receptor beta chain was observed in a study of regulatory T cells in long-lasting Graves disease. Findings of the study overall: It was possible that the small sample size reduced accuracy. Preferential use of TRBV28, TRBJ1-2 and TRBJ2-5 was seen in persistent disease.

The time point here: newly diagnosed GD, antithyroid drugs for less than 3 months. RNA extracted from PBMCs served as the sequencing template. A remark on this clonotype: Its antigen is not identified. An end of the junction does not agree with germline; a read error may underlie this.

The CDR3 runs to 13 residues. Germline loops: CDR1 MGHDK, CDR2 SYGVNS. Through Arm-PCR of CDR3 regions and iRepertoire HTBI primers, TCR beta libraries were built. TCRdb re-called the multiplex PCR reads with MiXCR, one entry per CDR3 protein. The table has about 430,000 distinct CDR3 sequences, approximately 15% seen once. This sample also appeared in a second study, on T cells in Graves' hyperthyroidism and ophthalmopathy.

V gene TRBV25-1 combines with J gene TRBJ1-1; D is possibly TRBD1 (5 bases). This sequence originates from a woman aged 40 to 49 with Graves disease. Sample: peripheral blood mononuclear cells (PBMCs), taken at new diagnosis, from a patient treated with antithyroid drugs. CDR3 bases: TGTGCCGGCAGTGGGGGGATGCACACTGAAGCTCTCTTT. As protein: CAGSGGMHTEALF.